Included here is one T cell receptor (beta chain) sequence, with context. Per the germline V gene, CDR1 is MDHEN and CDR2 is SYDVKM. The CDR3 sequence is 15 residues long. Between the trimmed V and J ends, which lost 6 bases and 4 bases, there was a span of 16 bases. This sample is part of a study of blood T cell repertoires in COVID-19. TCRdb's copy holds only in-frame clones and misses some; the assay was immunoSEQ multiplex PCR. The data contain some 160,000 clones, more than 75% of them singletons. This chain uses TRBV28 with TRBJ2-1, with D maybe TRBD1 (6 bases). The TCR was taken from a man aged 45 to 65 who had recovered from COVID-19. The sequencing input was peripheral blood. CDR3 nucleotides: TGTGCCAGCAGCCCAGACAGGTCGGATTACAATGAGCAGTTCTTC. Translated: CASSPDRSDYNEQFF. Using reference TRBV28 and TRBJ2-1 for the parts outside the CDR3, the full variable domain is DVKVTQSSRYLVKRTGEKVFLECVQDMDHENMFWYRQDPGLGLRLIYFSYDVKMKEKGDIPEGYSVSREKKERFSLILESASTNQTSMYLCASSPDRSDYNEQFFGPGTRLTVL.